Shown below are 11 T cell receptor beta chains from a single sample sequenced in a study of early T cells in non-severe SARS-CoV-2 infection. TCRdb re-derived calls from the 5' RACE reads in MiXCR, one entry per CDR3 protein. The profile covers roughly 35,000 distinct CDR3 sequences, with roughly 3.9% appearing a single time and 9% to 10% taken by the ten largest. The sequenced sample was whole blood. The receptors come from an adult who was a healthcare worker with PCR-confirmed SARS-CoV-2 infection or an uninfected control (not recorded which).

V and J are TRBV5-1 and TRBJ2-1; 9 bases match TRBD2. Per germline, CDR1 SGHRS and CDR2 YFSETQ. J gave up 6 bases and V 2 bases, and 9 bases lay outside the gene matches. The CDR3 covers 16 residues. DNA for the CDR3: TGCGCCAGCAGCTTAGAACTAGCGGGCGGATTCAATGAGCAGTTCTTC. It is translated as CASSLELAGGFNEQFF.

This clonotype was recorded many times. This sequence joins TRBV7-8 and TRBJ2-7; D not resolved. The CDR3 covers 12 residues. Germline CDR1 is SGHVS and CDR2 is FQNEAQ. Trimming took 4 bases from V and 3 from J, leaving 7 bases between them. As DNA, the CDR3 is TGTGCCAGCAGCTCTAATCTCTACGAGCAGTACTTC. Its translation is CASSSNLYEQYF.

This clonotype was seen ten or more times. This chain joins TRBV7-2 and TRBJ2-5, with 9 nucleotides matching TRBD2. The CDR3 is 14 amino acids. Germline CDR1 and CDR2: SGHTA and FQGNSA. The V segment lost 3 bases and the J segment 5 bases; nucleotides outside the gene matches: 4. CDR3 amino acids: CASSFSGSRETQYF. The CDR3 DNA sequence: TGTGCCAGCAGCTTTAGCGGGAGCCGGGAGACCCAGTACTTC.

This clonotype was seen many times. DNA for the CDR3: TGCGCCAGCAGCTTTACGGTAGCGGGAGCGGAAAGCGAGCAGTACTTC. This encodes CASSFTVAGAESEQYF. The chain combines TRBV5-1 with TRBJ2-7, with TRBD2 identical over 9 bases. V shed 2 bases, J shed 6 bases, and the junction held 12 bases outside the gene matches. Germline-derived CDR1 and CDR2 are SGHRS and YFSETQ. The CDR3 runs to 16 residues. Combining the CDR3 with reference TRBV5-1 and TRBJ2-7 gives the whole variable domain KAGVTQTPRYLIKTRGQQVTLSCSPISGHRSVSWYQQTPGQGLQFLFEYFSETQRNKGNFPGRFSGRQFSNSRSEMNVSTLELGDSALYLCASSFTVAGAESEQYFGPGTRLTVT.

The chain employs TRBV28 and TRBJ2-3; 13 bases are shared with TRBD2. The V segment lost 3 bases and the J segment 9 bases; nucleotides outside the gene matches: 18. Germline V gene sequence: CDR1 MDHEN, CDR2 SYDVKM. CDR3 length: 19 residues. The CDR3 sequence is CASSFNRLTLAGGPGTQYF. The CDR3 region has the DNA TGTGCCAGCAGTTTCAACAGGTTAACACTAGCGGGAGGGCCGGGGACGCAGTATTTT.

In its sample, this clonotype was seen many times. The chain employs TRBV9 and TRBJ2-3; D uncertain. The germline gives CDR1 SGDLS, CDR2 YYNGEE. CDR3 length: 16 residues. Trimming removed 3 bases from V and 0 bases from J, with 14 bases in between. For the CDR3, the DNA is TGTGCCAGCAGCGCGAAAAAGTGGGCTAGCACAGATACGCAGTATTTT. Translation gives CASSAKKWASTDTQYF.

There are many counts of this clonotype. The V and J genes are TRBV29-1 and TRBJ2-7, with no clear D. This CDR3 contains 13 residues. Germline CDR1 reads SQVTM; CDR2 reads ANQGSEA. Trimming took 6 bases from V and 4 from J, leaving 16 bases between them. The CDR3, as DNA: TGCAGCGTGAAGTGGTTAAGGGATTACGAGCAGTACGTC. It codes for CSVKWLRDYEQYV.

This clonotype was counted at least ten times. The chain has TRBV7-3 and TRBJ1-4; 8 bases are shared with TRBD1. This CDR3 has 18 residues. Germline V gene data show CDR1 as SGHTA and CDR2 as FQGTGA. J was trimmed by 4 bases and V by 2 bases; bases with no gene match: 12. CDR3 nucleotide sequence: TGTGCCAGCAGCTTACTCTTTGGACCGGGACAGGATAATGAAAAACTGTTTTTT. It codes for CASSLLFGPGQDNEKLFF.

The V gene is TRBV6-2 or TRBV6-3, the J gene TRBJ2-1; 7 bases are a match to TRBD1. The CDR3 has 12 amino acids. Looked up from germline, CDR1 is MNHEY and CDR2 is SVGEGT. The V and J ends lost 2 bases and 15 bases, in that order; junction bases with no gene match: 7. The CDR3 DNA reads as TGTGCCAGCAGTTACGACAGGGAGTTTCGGTTCTTC. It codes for CASSYDREFRFF.

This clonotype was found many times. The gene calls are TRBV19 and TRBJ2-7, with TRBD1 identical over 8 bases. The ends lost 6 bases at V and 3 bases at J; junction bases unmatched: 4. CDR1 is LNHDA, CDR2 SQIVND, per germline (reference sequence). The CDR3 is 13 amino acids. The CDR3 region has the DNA TGTGCCAGTAGATTGGGACAGGACTACGAGCAGTACTTC. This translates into CASRLGQDYEQYF.

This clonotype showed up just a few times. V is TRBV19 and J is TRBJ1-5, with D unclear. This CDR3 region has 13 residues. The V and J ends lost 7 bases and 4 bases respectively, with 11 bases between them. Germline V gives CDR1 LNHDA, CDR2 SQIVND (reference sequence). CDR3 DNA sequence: TGTGCCAGTAATCTACAGCTAAATCAGCCCCAGCATTTT. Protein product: CASNLQLNQPQHF.